The entry below describes one TCR beta chain. Its antigen is still unknown. Per-base quality was not reported, and no clone a single base away is much larger than it. Receptor libraries were prepared by the immunoSEQ multiplex PCR assay. For the multiplex PCR, a mixture combining 60 forward primers for TCR Vbeta segments and 13 reverse primers for TCR Jbeta segments was used. The CDR3 region of rearranged TCR beta genes was amplified from genomic DNA by a multiplex PCR assay. Amplified TCR beta libraries were sequenced as 87-base-pair reads on the Illumina HiSeq System. Regarding the original processing steps: Across the 666 repertoires, a later analysis counted tens of millions of unique TCR beta chains, around 11 million of which were shared by at least two donors. Raw reads were error-corrected and collapsed into unique sequences by a nearest-neighbor algorithm in which closely related sequences were merged to remove PCR and sequencing errors. V, D and J gene segments were assigned by aligning CDR3 sequences to IMGT reference sequences. For a sequence to be retained, a match of at least six nucleotides to both a V gene segment and a J gene segment was required. Rearrangements were called productive when the CDR3 lacked stop codons and stayed in frame with V and J; all others were non-productive. Following IMGT convention, CDR3 was defined as the stretch from the second conserved V-encoded cysteine to the conserved J-encoded phenylalanine. The earlier analysis of about 560 of the donors excluded any sequence lacking an unambiguous match to a single V gene segment. In an earlier analysis of about 590 of the donors, a V segment was called functional when productive rearrangements were above 56.7%, and segregating when the standard deviation between donors exceeded 5%. To diagnose cytomegalovirus status from the catalog of TCR beta chain sequences, a statistical classification framework was built. A later analysis assigned V and J genes by comparing TCR nucleotide sequences with IMGT/GENE-DB human TR gene sequences. The TCRdist pipeline was used in a later analysis to assign CDR3 sequences and most-parsimonious VDJ recombination scenarios. In a later analysis, every TCR beta chain was defined by the combination of its CDR3 amino acid sequence and its V-gene family, and reads without a unique V-gene family were dropped. A later analysis removed 500 to 600 highly shared, low-generation-probability nucleotide sequences to deal with suspected cross-contamination and a sequencing artifact. In a later analysis, a clonal expansion index was calculated for each public chain from normalized within-repertoire ranks of inferred template counts. In a later analysis, generation probabilities were computed using a VDJ recombination model fitted to out-of-frame rearrangements, and the results were checked against IGoR. A later analysis scored TCR-TCR, TCR-HLA and TCR-CMV co-occurrence with hypergeometric tests, applying a repertoire-size bias correction to TCR pairs. To estimate false discovery rates, a later analysis permuted the HLA or CMV assignments 20 times. In a later analysis, co-occurring TCRs were grouped with DBSCAN, and TCRdist sequence similarity was added when clustering was performed within HLA-allele-positive subsets. For co-occurrence clustering, repertoires with fewer than 30,000 or more than 120,000 public chains were excluded, along with a handful of repertoires with anomalous nucleotide sharing. Sourced from immuneACCESS, this table was stored by TCRdb with only in-frame sequences that have V and J called. A share of the clones is absent; for the studies checked, an unresolved V gene accounts for under half, and the remainder has no known explanation. The DNA was the basis for D and trimming; V, J and clone size are from that table. In this sample the table shows some 150,000 clones, roughly 80% of which occur a single time. The top ten clonotypes cover roughly 7.7% of the sample.

The cohort consisted of 666 healthy bone marrow donors. Cohort members were all nominally healthy when sampled, although unrecorded immune exposures were likely present. The donor was CMV seropositive and belonged to the group of more than 250 seropositive cohort members. A peripheral blood sample was collected from each donor, and TCR beta sequencing was performed on peripheral blood mononuclear cells. Genomic DNA was extracted from the blood cell samples with the Qiagen DNeasy Blood Extraction Kit. This sample stems from a study of cytomegalovirus exposure and HLA in healthy donors (dated by TCRdb to the late 2010s). Looking at the study overall: In an earlier analysis of under 600 of the donors, around 290 Gb of sequence data and 100 million or so unique TCR beta sequences from about 190 million T cells were reported. The study aimed to test whether signatures of past pathogen exposure could be identified by cataloging public T cell receptors. Roughly 5 DR-DQ haplotypes were handled as single units for association and clustering, since linkage in the cohort was strong. Of the approximately 400 genotyped donors, approximately 83% fell in the genetic ancestry cluster associated with self-reported Caucasian donors. Genome-wide SNP genotypes for about 55% of the 666 donors were used in a later genetic analysis, which treated that subset as a discovery cohort. Typing coverage varied by locus: roughly 620-640 donors for A, B, C, DRB1 and DQB1; roughly 560 for DQA1; over 600 for DPA1; 450 to 480 for DPB1. All discovery cohort repertoires had been generated using a single sequencing platform. Among a few hundred genotyped donors of the cohort, an average of approximately 240,000 unique TCR beta nucleotide sequences were sequenced per donor, about a sixth of them non-productive. Rather than using new phenotypic data, the later analysis identified candidate immune exposures from TCR beta sequences and from how often those sequences occurred across donors. The T cell repertoires of 666 subjects were profiled by immunosequencing and related to cytomegalovirus serostatus. An earlier analysis of a few hundred of the donors applied high-throughput TCR beta sequencing to assess whether each TCR beta V gene segment acted as functional or pseudogenic. An early release covering over 500 HLA-typed donors comprised approximately 290 gigabases of sequencing data and tens of millions of unique TCR sequences. A later analysis re-examined previously published TCR beta repertoires from about 700 donors and added high-resolution HLA genotyping to investigate patterns of TCR occurrence. To predict cytomegalovirus infection status, the study brought together high-throughput TCR immunosequencing, statistical association of individual TCRs with disease status, and machine learning. Besides the first cohort of roughly 700 subjects, a separate validation cohort made up of 120 different subjects was used. Donor age, sex, ethnicity and CMV serostatus were compiled alongside the repertoire data. Class I and class II HLA loci were covered by the typing at four-digit resolution. Findings and caveats that apply to the study as a whole: Linkage disequilibrium might explain the correlated functional status among segregating V segments, but an unknown experimental factor could not be excluded. A group of highly shared sequence variants was considered likely to be a technical artifact of the sequencing pipeline. The authors suggested that the approach could potentially be extended to other disease states and immunological phenotypes. When HLA alleles, especially DR and DQ, strongly co-occurred, attributing TCR associations to individual alleles was difficult. A later analysis found that HLA-associated TCR beta chains were more clonally expanded and had lower generation probabilities than equally common non-associated chains. A later analysis associated about 17,000 TCR beta sequences with specific HLA alleles at a false discovery rate of 0.05. The study gave a list of about 150 TCR beta chains associated with cytomegalovirus. Immune exposure information for the cohort was limited to CMV serostatus. According to a later analysis, most CMV-associated TCR beta chains appeared to be HLA-restricted, and the HLA associations seemed to be driven largely by CMV exposure. The cohort was sequenced for TCR beta chains only, and without alpha or paired-chain data the features that could be detected were limited. V-gene and J-gene trimming of TCR beta chains was associated with a missense DCLRE1C variant in a later genetic analysis, and the association was replicated in an independent cohort. The earlier analysis of 587 of the donors excluded roughly 16 rarely observed V segments, including chromosome 9 orphons, because counts were too low. A few of the identified cytomegalovirus-associated TCR beta chains were confirmed in vitro to be specific for cytomegalovirus antigens. Some IMGT-functional V segments, including TRBV6-2 and TRBV6-3, could not be told apart with the 87-base-pair reads, so those segments were excluded. A further reported finding was that TCR beta sequences accurately predicted the HLA-A and HLA-B alleles for most subjects in the first cohort. Roughly uniform sequencing depth across donors was assumed in presence/absence analyses, although this assumption may not hold. In a later analysis, the rate of TCR association differed among HLA loci, with DRB1 alleles having the most associated TCRs and HLA-C alleles having the fewest. The classifier was reported to diagnose cytomegalovirus status with high specificity and sensitivity in both the original and validation cohorts. Most TCR sequences were observed very rarely across donors, whereas some public TCRs were present in many individuals. In an earlier analysis of around 600 of the donors, most TCR beta V segments were observed in productive rearrangements about 87% or about 30% of the time, broadly matching IMGT annotations. In a later genetic analysis, fewer N-insertions in productive TCRs were reported among donors in an Asian-associated ancestry cluster than the roughly 710-donor mean. Because HLA typing was missing for some donors at each locus, association tests included only the typed subset. According to a later analysis, parvovirus B19, influenza, CMV and Epstein-Barr virus appeared linked to several top co-occurrence clusters.

There are 17 amino acids in the CDR3, from cysteine to phenylalanine inclusive. Only the CDR3 DNA stays, 51 bases, in frame from base 1. V is reduced by 4 bases and J by 2 bases, leaving a spacing of 21 bases between them. From a lookup of the germline V gene, CDR1 and CDR2 are SGHDT and YYEEEE. Recombination joined TRBV5-6 with TRBJ2-5, with a weak D call of TRBD2 (5 bases match). The TCR sequence derives from a woman aged 25 to 45 in good health and CMV-seropositive. The specimen was PBMCs. The DNA is TGTGCCAGCAGCCCAAATCCCTGGGAGAGACTGCAAGAGACCCAGTACTTC. Translated, this gives CASSPNPWERLQETQYF.